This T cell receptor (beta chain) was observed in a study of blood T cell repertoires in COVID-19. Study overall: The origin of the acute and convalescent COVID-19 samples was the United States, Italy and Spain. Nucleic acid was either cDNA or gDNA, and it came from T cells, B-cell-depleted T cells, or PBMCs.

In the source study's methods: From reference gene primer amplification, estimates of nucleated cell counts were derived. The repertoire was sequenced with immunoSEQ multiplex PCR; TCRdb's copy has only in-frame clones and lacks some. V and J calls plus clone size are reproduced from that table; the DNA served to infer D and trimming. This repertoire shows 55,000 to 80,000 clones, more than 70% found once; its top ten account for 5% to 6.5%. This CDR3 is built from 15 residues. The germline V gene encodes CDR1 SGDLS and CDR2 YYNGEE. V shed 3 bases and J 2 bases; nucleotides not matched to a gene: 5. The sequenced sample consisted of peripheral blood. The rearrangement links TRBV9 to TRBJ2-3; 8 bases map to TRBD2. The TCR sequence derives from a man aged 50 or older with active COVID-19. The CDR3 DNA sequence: TGTGCCAGCAGCGCCCGGGGGGGGTTCACAGATACGCAGTATTTT. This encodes CASSARGGFTDTQYF.